This T cell receptor (beta chain) was identified in a study of CD8 T cells in Susac syndrome. RNA amounts of 0.5 to 1 ug underwent reverse transcription with random hexamers. Amplification of TCR beta CDR3 was carried out by immunoSEQ multiplex PCR, which covered 54 Vbeta and 13 Jbeta segments. Each CDR3 protein gets one entry after TCRdb re-called the immunoSEQ multiplex PCR reads with MiXCR. This sample has around 300,000 distinct CDR3 sequences, with around 92% found just once. The CDR3 extends over 19 amino acids. Between the trimmed V and J ends, which lost 4 bases and 0 bases, there was a span of 22 bases. Germline values: CDR1 MNHEY, CDR2 SVGAGI. TCR beta sequencing covered blood CD8+ and CD4+ T cells. The authors negatively isolated CD8+ and CD4+ T cells and FACS-enriched TEMRA cells.

The gene calls are TRBV6-5 and TRBJ2-1; perhaps TRBD2 as D (5 bases). The sample consisted of CD4+ T cells from PBMCs. The receptor's source is a human donor with multiple sclerosis. CDR3 region: CASSSLGLPTTSSYNEQFF. The CDR3, as DNA: TGTGCCAGCAGTTCACTAGGTCTTCCGACTACAAGCTCCTACAATGAGCAGTTCTTC.